The entry that follows covers one T cell receptor beta chain sequence. The germline CDR1 and CDR2 sequences are MNHEY and SVGAGI. This CDR3 has 15 amino acids. Trimming removed 6 bases at V and 3 bases at J, with 17 bases between. The sample originates from a study of blood T cell repertoires in COVID-19. Assay: immunoSEQ multiplex PCR; the TCRdb copy retains only in-frame clones and omits some. Of about 98,000 clones listed, approximately 80% are singletons. The receptor was isolated from a man aged 60 to 69 with acute or convalescent COVID-19. The sample was peripheral blood. This rearrangement joins TRBV6-5 to TRBJ1-2, with D possibly being TRBD1 (5 bases). The chain's CDR3 is CASSLGGGVYYGYTF. CDR3 DNA sequence: TGTGCCAGCAGCTTGGGGGGAGGAGTGTACTATGGCTACACCTTC.